The 7 T cell receptor beta chains presented below share a single source sample, sequenced in a study of blood T cell repertoires in COVID-19. Profiled with immunoSEQ multiplex PCR; TCRdb holds only in-frame clones, not every one. The repertoire holds over 250,000 clones, with around nine tenths as singletons. The specimen was PBMCs or T cells enriched from blood (not recorded which). These receptors all come from a woman aged 18-29 years who had recovered from COVID-19.

The J gene is TRBJ2-3, the V gene TRBV6-1; 8 nucleotides align to TRBD2. Germline CDR1 reads MNHNS; CDR2 reads SASEGT. The J segment lost 4 bases and the V segment lost 0 bases, leaving 6 bases of the junction unmatched. The CDR3 is 16 residues long. The CDR3 nucleotides are TGTGCCAGCAGTGAAGCAGGGAGCGGGAGATCAGATACGCAGTATTTT. Amino acid sequence: CASSEAGSGRSDTQYF.

This clone was found a few times. The chain carries TRBV28 and TRBJ2-7; no clear D. CDR3 length equals 12 residues. V was trimmed by 6 bases and J by 4 bases, leaving 10 bases between them. The germline V gene encodes CDR1 MDHEN and CDR2 SYDVKM. CDR3 nucleotides: TGTGCCAGCAGCAATTCCCTATACGAGCAGTACTTC. Translation gives CASSNSLYEQYF. The whole variable domain, remainder taken from reference TRBV28 and TRBJ2-7, is DVKVTQSSRYLVKRTGEKVFLECVQDMDHENMFWYRQDPGLGLRLIYFSYDVKMKEKGDIPEGYSVSREKKERFSLILESASTNQTSMYLCASSNSLYEQYFGPGTRLTVT.

The rearrangement links TRBV19 to TRBJ2-3, with 7 nucleotides matching TRBD2. Unmatched junction bases numbered 5, after V lost 5 bases and J lost 6 bases. From germline, CDR1 is LNHDA and CDR2 SQIVND (reference sequence). The CDR3 is 13 amino acids. CDR3 amino acids: CASSPLGGDTQYF. The CDR3 DNA sequence: TGTGCCAGTAGTCCCCTGGGGGGGGATACGCAGTATTTT.

The V call is TRBV23-1, the J call TRBJ1-1, with 12 bases fitting TRBD1. TRBV23-1 is sorted into the ORF group, with uncertain function. There are 17 residues in the CDR3. The V gene end was trimmed by 2 bases and the J gene end by 7 bases; junction bases not matched to a gene: 11. This CDR3 is CASSQAPGQGAAGEAFF. The CDR3 coding sequence is TGCGCCAGCAGTCAAGCCCCGGGACAGGGGGCCGCGGGTGAAGCTTTCTTT.

This clone was seen once. The rearrangement uses TRBV29-1 and TRBJ1-1, with TRBD1 matching over 7 bases. Trimming cost V 8 bases and J 4 bases; bases outside gene matches: 7. The CDR3 is 12 amino acids. CDR1 and CDR2 from the germline V gene are SQVTM and ANQGSEA. The CDR3 region is CSSRGQATEAFF. In nucleotides, the CDR3 is TGCAGCTCAAGGGGGCAGGCCACTGAAGCTTTCTTT.

The chain has TRBV11-3 and TRBJ2-1; D is ambiguous. The CDR3 is 14 amino acids. Germline CDR1 and CDR2: SGHNT and YENEEA. Deletions cut 1 base from V and 4 bases from J, with 8 bases between. The CDR3 coding sequence is TGTGCCAGCAGCTTAGCACTACGGTACAATGAGCAGTTCTTC. Protein product: CASSLALRYNEQFF.

This clone appeared a few times. This sample includes further DNA sequences coding for the same CDR3. This chain connects TRBV5-5 to TRBJ1-3; D gene unclear. The CDR3 is 13 residues long. The V gene's germline CDR1 is SGHKS and CDR2 YYEKEE (reference sequence). Deletions cut 4 bases from V and 0 bases from J, with 5 bases between. In nucleotides, the CDR3 is TGTGCCAGCAGCCTTCTCTCTGGAAACACCATATATTTT. Translating gives CASSLLSGNTIYF.